Sequencing of this T cell receptor (beta chain) was carried out in a study of blood T cell dynamics during melanoma immunotherapy. Study details: Patients with metastatic melanoma got pembrolizumab or nivolumab-ipilimumab as first-line care.

Time point denoted: pre-treatment baseline. In its sample, this clone was seen a few times. Its antigen remains unidentified. A fixed DNA input of 350 ng was used per bulk PBMC sample. Sequenced by immunoSEQ multiplex PCR; TCRdb stores in-frame clones only, minus some. The table has 9,500 to 14,000 clones, 75% to 90% seen once. Study-wide findings and caveats: Clones driving repertoire changes may be melanoma-specific or general immune activation.

V lost 2 bases, J lost 9 bases, and 7 bases lay in between. The germline gives CDR1 MNHNY, CDR2 SVGAGI (reference sequence). The CDR3 totals 11 residues. This TCR derives from a human donor with melanoma. Here the sequenced sample was blood, taken from a patient treated with checkpoint blockade. The genes are TRBV6-6 and TRBJ1-1; D not certain. CDR3 bases: TGTGCCAGCAGTTACGCCGAACAAGCTTTCTTT. Its translation is CASSYAEQAFF.